This paragraph covers one TCR beta chain sequence. This entry belongs to a study of T-cell reconstitution after alpha-beta-depleted transplantation in children. The V gene lost 2 bases and the J gene lost 3 bases, with 9 bases spanning the gap. Germline V lookup: CDR1 MNHEY, CDR2 SVGAGI. This CDR3 is 14 amino acids long. Unique molecular identifiers were used in preparing the TCRbeta library. TCRdb re-analysed the PCR reads in MiXCR, keeping a single row per CDR3 protein. The profile covers approximately 400,000 distinct CDR3 sequences, with approximately 11% appearing a single time and 4.5% to 6.5% taken by the ten largest.

This chain connects TRBV6-5 to TRBJ2-3, with a possible D match to TRBD2 (6 bases). The receptor was isolated from a human donor who donated a stem cell graft to a child with acute myeloid leukemia. The sequencing used PBMCs from the stem cell graft donor, collected from the stem cell graft. The DNA of the CDR3 is TGTGCCAGCAGTTACGGGACTGAGACAGATACGCAGTATTTT. It translates to CASSYGTETDTQYF.